The next 18 T cell receptor beta chains were all read from a single sample in a study of T cells in Graves' hyperthyroidism and ophthalmopathy. RNA transcripts provided the source from which TCR beta CDR3 regions were amplified. HTBI primers were the set used in a first-round RT-PCR of the TCR CDR3. Each CDR3 protein is one row after TCRdb ran MiXCR on the multiplex PCR reads. The repertoire holds 700,000 to 850,000 distinct CDR3 sequences, with approximately 40% as singletons. Material for sequencing was blood. Every receptor here comes from a woman between 40 and 55 years old with Graves' hyperthyroidism.

This CDR3 reads CASSVGTGDETQYF. CDR3 sequence (DNA): TGTGCCAGCAGTGTCGGGACAGGGGACGAGACCCAGTACTTC. V is TRBV25-1 and J is TRBJ2-5; 10 nucleotides align to TRBD1. CDR1 and CDR2 (germline): MGHDK, SYGVNS. Germline trimming cut 4 bases from V and 5 bases from J; bases unmatched to any gene: 4. This CDR3 is built from 14 residues.

On this clonotype itself: A read error may account for a junction end that differs from germline. The gene calls are TRBV15 and TRBJ1-2; weak D call: TRBD1 (5 bases). CDR1 LNHNV and CDR2 YYDKDF come from the germline V gene (reference sequence). The CDR3 covers 15 residues. The CDR3 coding sequence is TGTGCCAGCAGCTTATGGGAGGGGATCTCCTATGGCTACACCTTC. Its protein is CASSLWEGISYGYTF.

This clonotype was detected only once. The chain combines TRBV10-3 with TRBJ2-7; possible D gene TRBD2, 6 bases. Germline CDR1 is ENHRY and CDR2 is SYGVKD. The CDR3 length is 14 residues. Trimming shortened V by 7 bases and J by 0 bases, and 13 bases separated the two germline ends. CDR3 protein: CAITGGALSYEQYF. As DNA, the CDR3 is TGTGCCATCACGGGCGGGGCTCTCTCCTACGAGCAGTACTTC.

This clonotype was counted ten times or more. The chain joins TRBV29-1 to TRBJ2-7; 11 bases map to TRBD2. V gave up 6 bases and J gave up 3 bases; unmatched junction bases: 7. In germline, CDR1 is SQVTM, CDR2 ANQGSEA. The CDR3 spans 14 residues. The CDR3 region has the DNA TGCAGCGTAGAACTAGCGGGAGTGGGCTACGAGCAGTACTTC. It specifies CSVELAGVGYEQYF.

In this sample, this clonotype turned up a few times. The gene calls are TRBV19 and TRBJ1-6; D unresolved. Germline lookup yields CDR1 LNHDA and CDR2 SQIVND (reference sequence). The CDR3 is 16 residues long. V was cut by 5 bases and J by 3 bases, with 14 bases left in between. The CDR3: CASSEITGSYNSPLHF. In DNA, the CDR3 is TGTGCCAGTAGTGAAATAACCGGCAGCTATAATTCACCCCTCCACTTT.

The chain couples TRBV15 to TRBJ1-6; TRBD1 aligns across 8 bases. CDR1 is LNHNV, CDR2 YYDKDF, per germline (reference sequence). The CDR3 has 19 amino acids. After removal of 1 base from V and 3 bases from J, the junction contained 11 bases not matched to a gene. The CDR3 loop reads CATSRVPTGVGIYNSPLHF. CDR3 bases: TGTGCCACCAGCAGAGTTCCGACAGGGGTGGGCATCTATAATTCACCCCTCCACTTT.

This clonotype was picked up many times. The chain combines TRBV7-9 with TRBJ1-2, with TRBD1 as a possible D gene (5 bases). The CDR3 consists of 14 residues. Between the trimmed V and J ends, which lost 0 bases and 3 bases, there was a span of 8 bases. Germline V gene lookup returns CDR1 SEHNR and CDR2 FQNEAQ (reference sequence). For the CDR3, the DNA is TGTGCCAGCAGCTTAGCCCGGGGCGACTATGGCTACACCTTC. This codes for CASSLARGDYGYTF.

The V and J genes are TRBV19 and TRBJ1-5, with 11 bases matching TRBD1. The CDR3 has 15 amino acids. The germline CDR1 and CDR2 sequences are LNHDA and SQIVND (reference sequence). Losses at the gene ends were 7 bases for V and 2 bases for J; bases not matched to a gene: 4. CDR3 sequence reads: CASIPDRGRNQPQHF. CDR3 nucleotides: TGTGCCAGTATACCGGACAGGGGGCGCAATCAGCCCCAGCATTTT.

A few counts support this clonotype. The rearrangement joins TRBV20-1 to TRBJ1-1, with a tentative D call TRBD1 (5 bases). V lost 0 bases, J lost 0 bases, and 20 bases lay in between. Germline-derived CDR1 and CDR2 are DFQATT and SNEGSKA (reference sequence). The CDR3 covers 18 residues. CDR3 amino acids: CSARDWTQSEGMNTEAFF. In DNA form, the CDR3 reads TGCAGTGCTAGAGACTGGACACAATCGGAGGGGATGAACACTGAAGCTTTCTTT.

This chain connects TRBV7-9 to TRBJ1-2; 10 nucleotides align to TRBD1. Germline lookup yields CDR1 SEHNR and CDR2 FQNEAQ (reference sequence). The ends lost 6 bases at V and 3 bases at J; junction bases unmatched: 7. CDR3 length: 15 residues. As DNA, the CDR3 is TGTGCCAGCAGGAGAGGACAGGGGGTCGACTATGGCTACACCTTC. This gives the protein CASRRGQGVDYGYTF.

V and J are TRBV12-3 or TRBV12-4 and TRBJ1-2; 7 bases are shared with TRBD1. V was pared by 6 bases and J by 0 bases, with 10 bases of the junction left unmatched. This CDR3 contains 16 residues. This CDR3 is CASRSLGQVPNYGYTF. DNA of the CDR3: TGTGCCAGCAGAAGCCTTGGACAGGTTCCTAACTATGGCTACACCTTC.

J is TRBJ2-3 and V is TRBV7-2; D possibly uses TRBD1 or TRBD2 (6 bases each). V was trimmed by 7 bases and J by 3 bases, leaving 20 bases between them. Germline V lookup: CDR1 SGHTA, CDR2 FQGNSA. CDR3 length equals 16 residues. The CDR3 bases are TGTGCCAGCAACTTGGGCGACAGAGGGGGGACAGATACGCAGTATTTT. It translates to CASNLGDRGGTDTQYF.

This clonotype was counted many times. The CDR3 sequence: CASSRDREDSPLHF. The CDR3 nucleotides are TGTGCCAGCAGCCGGGACAGGGAGGATTCACCCCTCCACTTT. The rearrangement links TRBV19 to TRBJ1-6; TRBD1 matches at 9 bases. CDR1 is LNHDA and CDR2 is SQIVND in the germline V gene (reference sequence). The CDR3 has 14 residues. The trim removed 9 bases at V and 8 bases at J, leaving 8 bases unmatched.

The genes are TRBV15 and TRBJ1-2; possibly TRBD1 for D (5 bases). V lost 3 bases and J 6 bases, leaving 17 bases between the germline ends. Germline CDR1 is LNHNV and CDR2 is YYDKDF (reference sequence). This CDR3 comprises 15 residues. CDR3 sequence (DNA): TGTGCCACCAGCAGCTTGGTCAGGGACGGGAATGGCTACACCTTC. Its protein is CATSSLVRDGNGYTF.

This clonotype was recorded a few times. The CDR3 DNA is TGTGCCAGCAGCGGACCGGGACGGCTGAACACTGAAGCTTTCTTT. It translates to CASSGPGRLNTEAFF. This chain uses TRBV9 with TRBJ1-1; possibly TRBD1 for D (5 bases). The CDR3 has 15 residues. Between the trimmed V and J ends, which lost 3 bases and 0 bases, there was a span of 12 bases. The V gene's germline CDR1 is SGDLS and CDR2 YYNGEE. Combining the CDR3 with reference TRBV9 and TRBJ1-1 gives the whole variable domain DSGVTQTPKHLITATGQRVTLRCSPRSGDLSVYWYQQSLDQGLQFLIQYYNGEERAKGNILERFSAQQFPDLHSELNLSSLELGDSALYFCASSGPGRLNTEAFFGQGTRLTVV.

The chain employs TRBV11-1 and TRBJ2-5, with 9 bases identical to TRBD2. The CDR3 is 18 amino acids. CDR1 and CDR2 (germline): SGHAT, FQDESV (reference sequence). Losses at the gene ends were 5 bases for V and 1 base for J; bases not matched to a gene: 14. CDR3 residues: CASSVQTSGRQGQETQYF. The CDR3 nucleotides read TGTGCCAGCAGCGTACAGACTAGCGGTAGACAAGGCCAAGAGACCCAGTACTTC.

The chain employs TRBV19 and TRBJ2-7; 11 bases are shared with TRBD2. This CDR3 region has 15 residues. Germline V CDR1 and CDR2: LNHDA, SQIVND (reference sequence). With V trimmed by 6 bases and J by 4 bases, 8 bases remained unmatched. This chain's CDR3 is CASSLTSGGVYEQYF. As DNA, the CDR3 is TGTGCCAGTAGCTTAACTAGCGGGGGAGTTTACGAGCAGTACTTC.

This clonotype was seen a handful of times. The chain couples TRBV19 to TRBJ1-2; a possible D gene is TRBD1 (5 bases). V gave up 6 bases and J gave up 9 bases, with 20 bases separating them. This CDR3 contains 14 residues. CDR1 and CDR2 (germline): LNHDA, SQIVND (reference sequence). In DNA form, the CDR3 reads TGTGCCAGTAGCACCGGGACCACGGGAGAGAGCTACACCTTC. It codes for CASSTGTTGESYTF.